This T cell receptor (beta chain) came from a study of T cells in Graves' hyperthyroidism and ophthalmopathy. In the study overall: Peripheral blood draws took place at initial diagnosis, ahead of any treatment.

A NOSPECS grade of at least 4, a Clinical Activity Score of at least 3 and duration under 3 months were recorded in ophthalmopathy patients. Pregnant or lactating patients were excluded, as were those with uncontrolled infection or other autoimmune disease. PBMCs were collected from an approximately 9.3 ml volume of fresh peripheral blood. The source material, RNA transcripts, was used to amplify TCR beta CDR3 regions. The HTBI primer set drove a first-round RT-PCR of the TCR CDR3. TCRdb itself ran the multiplex PCR reads through MiXCR, one entry per CDR3 protein. In the table there are around 600,000 distinct CDR3 sequences, about 14% of which are singletons. The CDR3 loop spans 16 amino acids. Germline-derived CDR1 and CDR2 are MNHNS and SASEGT. Trimming cost V 8 bases and J 8 bases, with 22 bases left between them.

This chain joins TRBV6-1 and TRBJ1-6, with a possible D match to TRBD1 (5 bases). The sample consisted of blood. This TCR derives from a woman in her 50s with Graves' ophthalmopathy. The CDR3: CASRKPTGLVHSPLHF. CDR3 sequence (DNA): TGTGCCAGCCGTAAACCTACAGGACTCGTCCATTCACCCCTCCACTTT.